The present entry profiles one T cell receptor beta chain with its context. Its antigen is not identified. This record comes from a study of T-cell memory formation after mild COVID-19. TCRdb re-derived calls from the 5' RACE reads in MiXCR, one entry per CDR3 protein. This sample has around 430,000 distinct CDR3 sequences, with approximately 15% found just once. Study results and caveats: Pre-infection memory showed some responding clones, and this suggested that cross-reactive memory joined.

This CDR3 is built from 13 residues. Germline loops: CDR1 LGHNA, CDR2 YSLEER. V was shortened by 0 bases and J by 8 bases, with 8 bases between the two germline ends. The sequencing input was PBMCs or a T cell subset sorted from them (not recorded which). The chain combines TRBV4-3 with TRBJ2-1; D is possibly TRBD1 (5 bases). The TCR originated in a man younger than 35 who had mild COVID-19 (a few samples of this study predate the infection). Cell type and time point are not known. CDR3 nucleotides: TGCGCCAGCAGCCAAGATGCAGGGTATGAGCAGTTCTTC. Amino acids: CASSQDAGYEQFF.